A selection of T cell receptor beta chains follows, all from one sample in a study of T-cell reconstitution after alpha-beta-depleted transplantation in children. MiXCR, applied by TCRdb to the PCR reads, yields one record per CDR3 protein. The profile shows about 580,000 distinct CDR3 sequences, 23% of them singletons. The material was PBMCs, mostly from graft donor cells, obtained 360 days after TCRalphabeta/CD19-depleted stem cell transplant. The receptors originated from a boy younger than two who had a stem cell transplant for acute myeloid leukemia, so the T cells may come from the graft donor. Both conserved end residues are part of each CDR3. A D gene is named only where the DNA matches it firmly. The size field is filled for only some rows; it gives once, few, many or a size class.

>TRBV12-3/TRBV12-4|TRBJ2-5|-|TRBD1
CASSSDRGKTQYF
TGTGCCAGCAGTTCGGACAGGGGAAAGACCCAGTACTTC
>TRBV6-2/TRBV6-3|TRBJ2-7|-|TRBD2
CASSYSLAGTYEQYF
TGTGCCAGCAGTTACTCCTTAGCGGGAACCTACGAGCAGTACTTC
>TRBV12-3/TRBV12-4|TRBJ2-7|-|TRBD1
CASSRRGPPYEQYF
TGTGCCAGCAGCCGCAGGGGGCCCCCCTACGAGCAGTACTTC
>TRBV9|TRBJ2-7|-|-
CASSTPGSYEQYF
TGTGCCAGCAGCACCCCAGGGTCCTACGAGCAGTACTTC
>TRBV20-1|TRBJ1-2|few|-
CSAPRGGSKGYTF
TGCAGTGCTCCCCGTGGGGGCTCGAAGGGCTACACCTTC
>TRBV6-6|TRBJ2-5|-|-
CACSSPAQETQYF
TGTGCCTGCTCCTCCCCAGCACAAGAGACCCAGTACTTC
>TRBV20-1|TRBJ2-1|many|TRBD2
CSASRTSGGNNEQFF
TGCAGTGCTAGCCGGACTAGCGGGGGCAACAATGAGCAGTTCTTC
>TRBV25-1|TRBJ2-1|few|-
CASSDPGDSYNEQFF
TGTGCCAGCAGTGACCCCGGGGATTCCTACAATGAGCAGTTCTTC
>TRBV28|TRBJ1-3|-|-
CASSLPGTASSGNTIYF
TGTGCCAGCAGTTTACCGGGTACAGCGTCCTCTGGAAACACCATATATTTT
>TRBV12-3/TRBV12-4|TRBJ1-2|few|-
CASSPYTYYGYTF
TGTGCCAGCAGTCCGTACACGTACTATGGCTACACCTTC
>TRBV7-9|TRBJ2-7|-|-
CASSLAVGGYEQYF
TGTGCCAGCAGCTTAGCAGTGGGAGGCTACGAGCAGTACTTC
>TRBV20-1|TRBJ2-3|-|TRBD1
CSADRGQGTDTQYF
TGCAGTGCCGACAGGGGGCAGGGCACAGATACGCAGTATTTT
>TRBV12-3/TRBV12-4|TRBJ2-3|-|-
CASRPFTRQANTDTQYF
TGTGCCAGCAGACCCTTTACCCGACAGGCTAACACAGATACGCAGTATTTT
>TRBV12-3/TRBV12-4|TRBJ1-4|many|-
CASTLGTENEKLFF
TGTGCCAGCACCCTCGGGACGGAGAATGAAAAACTGTTTTTT
>TRBV25-1|TRBJ1-1|-|-
CASRGGRAEAFF
TGTGCCAGCAGGGGGGGGCGCGCTGAAGCTTTCTTT
>TRBV7-2|TRBJ2-3|-|-
CASSLGRQSSTDTQYF
TGTGCCAGCAGCTTAGGGCGCCAGAGCAGCACAGATACGCAGTATTTT
>TRBV24-1|TRBJ2-1|once|-
CATSEPQGEQFF
TGTGCCACCAGTGAACCCCAGGGTGAGCAGTTCTTC
>TRBV20-1|TRBJ1-3|many|-
CSAGDGNTIYF
TGCAGTGCGGGGGATGGAAACACCATATATTTT
>TRBV6-5|TRBJ2-1|few|-
CASSYGSLGRENNEQFF
TGTGCCAGCAGTTACGGCTCTCTTGGAAGGGAAAACAATGAGCAGTTCTTC
>TRBV6-1|TRBJ1-5|-|TRBD1
CASSPTGNGPQHF
TGTGCCAGCAGCCCGACAGGGAATGGTCCCCAGCATTTT
>TRBV12-3/TRBV12-4|TRBJ2-1|many|TRBD2
CASTLLAGHNEQFF
TGTGCCAGCACCTTACTAGCGGGGCACAATGAGCAGTTCTTC
>TRBV20-1|TRBJ2-5|few|-
CSGADGGGLQETQYF
TGCAGTGGCGCGGATGGGGGGGGCCTTCAAGAGACCCAGTACTTC
>TRBV10-1|TRBJ2-1|-|TRBD2
CASSYRGWTSGTDNEQFF
TGCGCCAGCAGCTACAGGGGGTGGACTAGCGGTACCGACAATGAGCAGTTCTTC
>TRBV20-1|TRBJ1-5|many|-
CSARDHGKGNQPQHF
TGCAGTGCTAGAGATCATGGTAAGGGCAATCAGCCCCAGCATTTT
>TRBV6-5|TRBJ2-3|-|TRBD2
CASSYRGGGATDTQYF
TGTGCCAGCAGTTACCGCGGCGGGGGGGCGACAGATACGCAGTATTTT
>TRBV20-1|TRBJ2-3|few|-
CSARGSLGGTDTQYF
TGCAGTGCTAGAGGATCGTTGGGGGGCACAGATACGCAGTATTTT
>TRBV5-6|TRBJ2-6|-|-
CASSLFGGSGANVLTF
TGTGCCAGCAGCTTGTTTGGGGGTTCTGGGGCCAACGTCCTGACTTTC
>TRBV11-3|TRBJ2-5|few|-
CASSLRGLQETQYF
TGTGCCAGCAGCCTGAGGGGGTTGCAAGAGACCCAGTACTTC
>TRBV25-1|TRBJ2-2|-|-
CASSESGELFF
TGTGCCAGCAGTGAATCCGGGGAGCTGTTTTTT
>TRBV10-2|TRBJ2-1|many|-
CASSEAGLPSYNEQFF
TGCGCCAGCAGTGAGGCCGGACTGCCGTCGTATAATGAGCAGTTCTTC
>TRBV29-1|TRBJ2-3|many|TRBD2
CSVLAGGRSTDTQYF
TGCAGCGTTCTGGCGGGGGGGCGGAGCACAGATACGCAGTATTTT
>TRBV21-1|TRBJ2-1|few|-
CASSLAGGWDEQFF
TGTGCCAGCAGTCTAGCGGGGGGGTGGGATGAGCAGTTCTTC
>TRBV6-4|TRBJ2-3|-|-
CASSEGSHTTDTQYF
TGTGCCAGCAGTGAAGGATCCCATACCACAGATACGCAGTATTTT
>TRBV4-3|TRBJ1-4|many|TRBD1
CASSQGTGNEKLFF
TGCGCCAGCAGCCAAGGGACAGGGAATGAAAAACTGTTTTTT
>TRBV4-3|TRBJ2-7|-|-
CASSQGATHNEQYF
TGCGCCAGCAGCCAAGGGGCGACCCACAATGAGCAGTACTTC
>TRBV7-6|TRBJ2-1|many|-
CASSLSERDRQFF
TGTGCCAGCAGTCTCTCGGAGCGTGACAGGCAGTTCTTC
>TRBV3-1|TRBJ2-2|few|-
CASSQGGVNTGELFF
TGTGCCAGCAGCCAAGGAGGCGTAAACACCGGGGAGCTGTTTTTT
>TRBV7-2|TRBJ2-1|many|-
CASSLAGWESPEQFF
TGTGCCAGCAGCTTAGCGGGGTGGGAAAGCCCCGAGCAGTTCTTC